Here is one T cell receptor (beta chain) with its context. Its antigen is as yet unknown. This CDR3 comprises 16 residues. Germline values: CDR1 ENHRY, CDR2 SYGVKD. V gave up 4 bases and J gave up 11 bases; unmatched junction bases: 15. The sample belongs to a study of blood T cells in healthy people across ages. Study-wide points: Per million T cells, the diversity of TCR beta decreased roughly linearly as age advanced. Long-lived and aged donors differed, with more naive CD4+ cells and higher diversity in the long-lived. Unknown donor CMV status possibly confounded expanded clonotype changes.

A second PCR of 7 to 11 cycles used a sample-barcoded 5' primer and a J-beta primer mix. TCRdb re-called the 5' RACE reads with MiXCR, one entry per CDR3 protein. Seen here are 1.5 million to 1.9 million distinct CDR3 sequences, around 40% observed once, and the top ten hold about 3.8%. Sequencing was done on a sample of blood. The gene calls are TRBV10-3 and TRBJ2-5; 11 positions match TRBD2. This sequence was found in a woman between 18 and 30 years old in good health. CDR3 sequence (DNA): TGTGCCATCAGTGGATCTAGCGGGAGGACCTACAATGAGCAGTACTTC. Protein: CAISGSSGRTYNEQYF.